This TCR beta chain was captured by sequencing in a study of cytomegalovirus exposure and HLA in healthy donors. This clone showed up just once. Unrecorded immune exposures were likely, despite nominal health at sampling. The PCR used 60 Vbeta and 13 Jbeta primers. Original analysis: A later analysis tallied tens of millions of unique TCR beta chains, roughly 11 million of them shared. The table came from immunoSEQ multiplex PCR; TCRdb's copy has only in-frame clones and leaves some out. The V and J calls and clone size were taken over from that table, and D and trimming were inferred from the DNA. This sample has over 70,000 clones, with 70% to 80% found just once. The CDR3 has 15 amino acids. Trimming took 1 base from V and 6 from J; bases not matched to a gene: 6. Germline loops: CDR1 SGHNT, CDR2 YYREEE (reference sequence).

V is TRBV5-4 and J is TRBJ2-2; 7 bases fit TRBD1. The receptor was derived from a man in his fifties in good health and CMV-seropositive. Sequences were obtained from PBMCs. The DNA of the CDR3 is TGTGCCAGCAGCTTGTTCGCAGGGGGTTCCGGGGAGCTGTTTTTT. Translating it yields CASSLFAGGSGELFF.